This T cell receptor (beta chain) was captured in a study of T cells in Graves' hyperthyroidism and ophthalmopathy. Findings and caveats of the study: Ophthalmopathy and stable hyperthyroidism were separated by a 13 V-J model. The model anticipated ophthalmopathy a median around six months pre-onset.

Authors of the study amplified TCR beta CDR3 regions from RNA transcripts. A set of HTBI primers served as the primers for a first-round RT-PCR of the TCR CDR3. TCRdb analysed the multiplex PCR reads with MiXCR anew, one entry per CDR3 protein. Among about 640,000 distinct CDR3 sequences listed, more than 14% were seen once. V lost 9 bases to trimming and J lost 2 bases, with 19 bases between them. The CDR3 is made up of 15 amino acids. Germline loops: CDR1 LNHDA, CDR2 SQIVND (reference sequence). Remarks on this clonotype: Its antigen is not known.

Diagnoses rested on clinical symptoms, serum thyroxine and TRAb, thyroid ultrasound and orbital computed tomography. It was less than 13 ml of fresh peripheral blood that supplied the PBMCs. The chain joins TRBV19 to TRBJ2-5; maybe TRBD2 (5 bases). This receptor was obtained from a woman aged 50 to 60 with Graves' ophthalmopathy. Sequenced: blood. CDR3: CASGEIGNRQETQYF. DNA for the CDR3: TGTGCCAGCGGGGAGATAGGGAATCGGCAAGAGACCCAGTACTTC.